The source of this T cell receptor beta chain is a study of T cells after yellow fever vaccination. General study findings and limits: Weaker overall was a secondary response that nonetheless peaked faster, on day 5 versus 15. Clones from primary vaccination mostly reappeared after the booster (around 96% CD4, roughly 87% CD8).

V was shortened by 7 bases and J by 0 bases, with 13 bases between the two germline ends. Per the germline V gene, CDR1 is MNHNY and CDR2 is SVGAGI (reference sequence). This CDR3 has 15 amino acids. 5'RACE template switching generated TCR cDNA, adding a universal primer site and UMIs. From the 5' RACE reads, TCRdb called clonotypes with MiXCR, one entry per CDR3 protein. The sample comprises a few hundred thousand distinct CDR3 sequences, roughly 4.3% of which are singletons, and 24% rests with the top ten. This clonotype was found a few times. Its antigen is unknown. This receptor was identified in a man aged 18 to 29 who received the YFV17D yellow fever vaccine. The chain employs TRBV6-6 and TRBJ1-3; maybe TRBD1 (5 bases). This sample comprised PBMCs, obtained 5 days after the yellow fever booster vaccination. This CDR3 reads CASTLQAISGNTIYF. The DNA for the CDR3 is TGTGCCAGCACCCTACAGGCGATCTCTGGAAACACCATATATTTT.